The clone carrying this TCR beta chain has ten or more counts. Antigen specificity is unknown. Template switching (which added a universal primer site) was used, and cDNA carried unique molecular identifiers. TCRdb called the 5' RACE reads again in MiXCR, with one record for every CDR3 protein. The profile shows about 200,000 distinct CDR3 sequences, 7.5% of them singletons. The sample comes from a study of identical twins. The study's findings and limits: Modelling approaches yielded underestimates of out-of-frame TCR alpha sharing between monozygotic twins. Twin pairs' shared out-of-frame alpha sequences were enriched in low generation probability.

Germline V CDR1 and CDR2: SGHVS, FQNEAQ. The length of the CDR3 is 15 residues. Trimming removed 4 bases at V and 0 bases at J, with 9 bases between. The same specimen was also included in a second study, on yellow fever vaccine responses in identical twins. That source adds: Twins' vaccine T cell response reportedly gave the appearance of partial convergence and partial personalization.

The TCR was taken from a woman aged 18-35 years in good health. V usage is TRBV7-8 and J usage is TRBJ2-2; perhaps D is TRBD1 or TRBD2 (6 bases each). Specimen: memory (CD45RO+) T cells sorted from blood. The CDR3 nucleotides are TGTGCCAGCAGCTACAGGGACTCGAACACCGGGGAGCTGTTTTTT. Translating gives CASSYRDSNTGELFF.